The rows below give T cell receptor beta chains drawn from one sample of a study of cytomegalovirus exposure and HLA in healthy donors. The protocol was immunoSEQ multiplex PCR, while the TCRdb copy is restricted to in-frame clones and leaves out a portion. Of about 110,000 clones detected, about 74% appear once; the ten largest clones hold about 14%. The sequenced sample consisted of PBMCs. The receptor set was obtained from a middle-aged woman in good health and CMV-seropositive. Both conserved end residues are part of each CDR3. The order of the fields is V gene, clone size, J gene, D gene, CDR3 DNA, CDR3 protein. The D gene is left open where the match is weak. Where a row states a size, it is once, few, many or the class of an expanded clone; other rows omit it.

>TRBV5-1|-|TRBJ2-2|TRBD2
TGCGCCAGCAGCCCCGGGCTAGCGGGGACAATTCTGAACACCGGGGAGCTGTTTTTT
CASSPGLAGTILNTGELFF
>TRBV6-1|-|TRBJ1-6|-
TGTGCCAGCAGTGAAACTTCCTATAATTCACCCCTCCACTTT
CASSETSYNSPLHF
>TRBV7-9|-|TRBJ1-2|TRBD1
TGTGCCAGCAGCCCCGGACAGGGGGCATTGGGTGGCTACACCTTC
CASSPGQGALGGYTF
>TRBV6-1|-|TRBJ2-5|-
TGTGCCAGCCGTGAGGGCGTAAAAGAGACCCAGTACTTC
CASREGVKETQYF
>TRBV6-5|-|TRBJ1-2|-
TGTGCCAGCAGGAGGGACTATGGCTACACCTTC
CASRRDYGYTF
>TRBV19|-|TRBJ2-2|-
TGTGCCAGTAGTCCTGGGGGATACAGGGTCTGGGGAACCGGGGAGCTGTTTTTT
CASSPGGYRVWGTGELFF
>TRBV10-3|-|TRBJ2-1|-
TGTGCCATCAGTGAGTCCCTAGCAAGGGCCGGATACAATGAGCAGTTCTTC
CAISESLARAGYNEQFF
>TRBV27|-|TRBJ1-6|-
TGTGCCAGCAGTTTAGTCAGGGGTAATTCACCCCTCCACTTT
CASSLVRGNSPLHF
>TRBV5-1|few|TRBJ1-2|-
TGCGCCAGCACCGTGGGCGAGGGAGGAGGCTATGGCTACACCTTC
CASTVGEGGGYGYTF
>TRBV10-1|-|TRBJ2-3|TRBD2
TGCGCCAGCAGCCCCGGACTAGCGGATAGCACAGATACGCAGTATTTT
CASSPGLADSTDTQYF
>TRBV5-6|-|TRBJ2-7|-
TGTGCCAGCAGCTCCGCCGGGACAACTCCCTACGAGCAGTACTTC
CASSSAGTTPYEQYF
>TRBV4-1|-|TRBJ1-4|TRBD1
TGCGCCAGCAGCCATAACCACGGGACAGGGGGCCCTAATGAAAAACTGTTTTTT
CASSHNHGTGGPNEKLFF
>TRBV6-6|few|TRBJ2-7|TRBD2
TGTGCCAGCAGCTTAGCGGGGGGTACCTACGAGCAGTACTTC
CASSLAGGTYEQYF
>TRBV20-1|-|TRBJ1-1|-
TGCAGTGCTAGTAGGGGGGGCACAGCTTTCTTT
CSASRGGTAFF
>TRBV4-2|-|TRBJ2-1|-
TGTGCCAGCAGCCCCGGGGCGGCTAGCGCCAATGAGCAGTTCTTC
CASSPGAASANEQFF
>TRBV7-2|-|TRBJ2-1|TRBD2
TGTGCCAGCAGATTAAGGACTAGCGGGTCCTACAATGAGCAGTTCTTC
CASRLRTSGSYNEQFF
>TRBV5-6|few|TRBJ1-1|-
TGTGCCAGCAGCTTAGGAGGACAGCATTACACTGAAGCTTTCTTT
CASSLGGQHYTEAFF
>TRBV6-5|-|TRBJ2-3|TRBD2
TGTGCCAGCAGTTACTCCGCGGGGGGCCCTCCAGAGGCGTATTTT
CASSYSAGGPPEAYF
>TRBV15|-|TRBJ1-4|-
TGTGCCACCAGCAGAGAGAGGATAGGAGGTGAAAAACTGTTTTTT
CATSRERIGGEKLFF
>TRBV15|-|TRBJ2-3|-
TGTGCCACCAGCAGAGAGGCAGGGGAAGGAGATACGCAGTATTTT
CATSREAGEGDTQYF
>TRBV6-6|-|TRBJ1-5|-
TGTGCCAGCAGTTACAAGGTGGGGGGGGGTCAGCCCCAGCATTTT
CASSYKVGGGQPQHF
>TRBV7-2|-|TRBJ1-1|TRBD1
TGTGCCAGCAGCTTAAACAGGGGGAAGGCTTTCTTT
CASSLNRGKAFF
>TRBV2|-|TRBJ2-5|-
TGTGCCAGCAGCGGACCCGGGGCAGGGAGGGAGACCCAGTACTTC
CASSGPGAGRETQYF
>TRBV5-1|-|TRBJ1-1|TRBD1
TGCGCCAGCAGCTTGGGGGACAGGGGGGACACTGAAGCTTTCTTT
CASSLGDRGDTEAFF
>TRBV10-3|-|TRBJ1-4|TRBD1
TGTGCCATCAGATCCGGGACAGGGTATGAAAAACTGTTTTTT
CAIRSGTGYEKLFF
>TRBV10-3|-|TRBJ2-1|TRBD2
TGTGCCATCAGTCTAGCGGGGCACAATGAGCAGTTCTTC
CAISLAGHNEQFF
>TRBV7-9|-|TRBJ2-1|-
TGTGCCAGCAGCTTATCAGGGCCATACAATGAGCAGTTCTTC
CASSLSGPYNEQFF
>TRBV15|few|TRBJ1-2|-
TGTGCCACCAGCCTTCTCGGTGGTAACTATGGCTACACCTTC
CATSLLGGNYGYTF
>TRBV4-1|-|TRBJ1-1|TRBD1
TGCGCCAGCAGCCCACCACAGGGGATGAACACTGAAGCTTTCTTT
CASSPPQGMNTEAFF
>TRBV5-6|-|TRBJ2-7|-
TGTGCCAGCAGCTTGGAACCGCCGAGCTCCTACGAGCAGTACTTC
CASSLEPPSSYEQYF
>TRBV5-1|-|TRBJ2-5|TRBD1
TGCGCCAGCAGCTTGGGAAGGGGGCGCGAAGAGACCCAGTACTTC
CASSLGRGREETQYF
>TRBV5-1|-|TRBJ2-1|TRBD2
TGCGCCAGCAGCTTGGAGAGCGGGGGGGCTATAAATGAGCAGTTCTTC
CASSLESGGAINEQFF
>TRBV7-2|-|TRBJ1-5|-
TGTGCCAGCAGCCCCGTCCGGGGGGGCCAGCCCCAGCATTTT
CASSPVRGGQPQHF
>TRBV4-1|-|TRBJ1-5|TRBD1
TGCGCCAGCAGCCAAGGGCCGGGACAGGGGGGCGGGCAGCCCCAGCATTTT
CASSQGPGQGGGQPQHF
>TRBV4-3|-|TRBJ1-2|TRBD1
TGCGCCAGCAGCCAAGATGCGCGACCCGGGACAGGGAGCTATGGCTACACCTTC
CASSQDARPGTGSYGYTF
>TRBV9|few|TRBJ1-2|TRBD1
TGTGCCAGCAGCGGGAGGACAGGGTCCGGTGGCTACACCTTC
CASSGRTGSGGYTF
>TRBV19|-|TRBJ1-3|-
TGTGCCAGTAGTATTCCCAGGGTTCGGACTGGAAACACCATATATTTT
CASSIPRVRTGNTIYF
>TRBV6-1|-|TRBJ1-3|TRBD1
TGTGCCAGCAGTGTCAACCAGGGGGCCATTGGAAACACCATATATTTT
CASSVNQGAIGNTIYF
>TRBV10-3|-|TRBJ1-5|-
TGTGCCATCAGTGAGCAGGGCAGTCAGCCCCAGCATTTT
CAISEQGSQPQHF
>TRBV2|-|TRBJ1-6|TRBD1
TGTGCCAGCAGTTCCTCCGGGACAGGATATTCACCCCTCCACTTT
CASSSSGTGYSPLHF
>TRBV7-2|-|TRBJ2-2|-
TGTGCCAGCAGCTTCCAGGACTTAAAGGCCGGGGAGCTGTTTTTT
CASSFQDLKAGELFF
>TRBV15|few|TRBJ1-3|-
TGTGCCACCAGCACCCGGGGAACGGCTGGAAACACCATATATTTT
CATSTRGTAGNTIYF
>TRBV30|-|TRBJ2-7|TRBD1
TGTGCCTGGAGTACAACGGGACAGGCGTACTTC
CAWSTTGQAYF
>TRBV30|-|TRBJ1-2|TRBD1
TGTGCCTGGAGTGTAACGGGGACAGGGGGCCGTGGCTACACCTTC
CAWSVTGTGGRGYTF
>TRBV30|-|TRBJ1-2|TRBD1
TGTGCCTGGGCCGGACAGGTTAGAGGCGGCTACACCTTC
CAWAGQVRGGYTF
>TRBV7-3|-|TRBJ2-1|TRBD2
TGTGCCAGCAGCTTAGAAACGGGGGGTTACAATGAGCAGTTCTTC
CASSLETGGYNEQFF
>TRBV10-1|-|TRBJ2-5|-
TGCGCCAGCAGTGAGTCTGGGGCCCAAGAAACCCAGTACTTC
CASSESGAQETQYF
>TRBV6-6|few|TRBJ1-1|TRBD1
TGTGCCAGCAGTTATAGTCCAGGACAGGGGGGCACTGAAGCTTTCTTT
CASSYSPGQGGTEAFF
>TRBV5-1|-|TRBJ2-5|TRBD1
TGCGCCAGCAGCTTGGGAAGGACAGGGGGCGGAGAGACCCAGTACTTC
CASSLGRTGGGETQYF